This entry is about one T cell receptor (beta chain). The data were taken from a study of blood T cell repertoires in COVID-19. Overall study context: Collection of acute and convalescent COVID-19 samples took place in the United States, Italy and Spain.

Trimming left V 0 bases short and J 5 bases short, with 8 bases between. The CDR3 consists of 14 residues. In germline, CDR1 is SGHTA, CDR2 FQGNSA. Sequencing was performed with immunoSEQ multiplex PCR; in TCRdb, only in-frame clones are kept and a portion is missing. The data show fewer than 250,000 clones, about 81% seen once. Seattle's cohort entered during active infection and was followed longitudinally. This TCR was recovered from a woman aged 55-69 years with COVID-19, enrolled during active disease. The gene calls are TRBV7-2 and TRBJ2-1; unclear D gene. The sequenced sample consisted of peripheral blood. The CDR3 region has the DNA TGTGCCAGCAGCTTAGCTAGCAGCCACAATGAGCAGTTCTTC. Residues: CASSLASSHNEQFF.